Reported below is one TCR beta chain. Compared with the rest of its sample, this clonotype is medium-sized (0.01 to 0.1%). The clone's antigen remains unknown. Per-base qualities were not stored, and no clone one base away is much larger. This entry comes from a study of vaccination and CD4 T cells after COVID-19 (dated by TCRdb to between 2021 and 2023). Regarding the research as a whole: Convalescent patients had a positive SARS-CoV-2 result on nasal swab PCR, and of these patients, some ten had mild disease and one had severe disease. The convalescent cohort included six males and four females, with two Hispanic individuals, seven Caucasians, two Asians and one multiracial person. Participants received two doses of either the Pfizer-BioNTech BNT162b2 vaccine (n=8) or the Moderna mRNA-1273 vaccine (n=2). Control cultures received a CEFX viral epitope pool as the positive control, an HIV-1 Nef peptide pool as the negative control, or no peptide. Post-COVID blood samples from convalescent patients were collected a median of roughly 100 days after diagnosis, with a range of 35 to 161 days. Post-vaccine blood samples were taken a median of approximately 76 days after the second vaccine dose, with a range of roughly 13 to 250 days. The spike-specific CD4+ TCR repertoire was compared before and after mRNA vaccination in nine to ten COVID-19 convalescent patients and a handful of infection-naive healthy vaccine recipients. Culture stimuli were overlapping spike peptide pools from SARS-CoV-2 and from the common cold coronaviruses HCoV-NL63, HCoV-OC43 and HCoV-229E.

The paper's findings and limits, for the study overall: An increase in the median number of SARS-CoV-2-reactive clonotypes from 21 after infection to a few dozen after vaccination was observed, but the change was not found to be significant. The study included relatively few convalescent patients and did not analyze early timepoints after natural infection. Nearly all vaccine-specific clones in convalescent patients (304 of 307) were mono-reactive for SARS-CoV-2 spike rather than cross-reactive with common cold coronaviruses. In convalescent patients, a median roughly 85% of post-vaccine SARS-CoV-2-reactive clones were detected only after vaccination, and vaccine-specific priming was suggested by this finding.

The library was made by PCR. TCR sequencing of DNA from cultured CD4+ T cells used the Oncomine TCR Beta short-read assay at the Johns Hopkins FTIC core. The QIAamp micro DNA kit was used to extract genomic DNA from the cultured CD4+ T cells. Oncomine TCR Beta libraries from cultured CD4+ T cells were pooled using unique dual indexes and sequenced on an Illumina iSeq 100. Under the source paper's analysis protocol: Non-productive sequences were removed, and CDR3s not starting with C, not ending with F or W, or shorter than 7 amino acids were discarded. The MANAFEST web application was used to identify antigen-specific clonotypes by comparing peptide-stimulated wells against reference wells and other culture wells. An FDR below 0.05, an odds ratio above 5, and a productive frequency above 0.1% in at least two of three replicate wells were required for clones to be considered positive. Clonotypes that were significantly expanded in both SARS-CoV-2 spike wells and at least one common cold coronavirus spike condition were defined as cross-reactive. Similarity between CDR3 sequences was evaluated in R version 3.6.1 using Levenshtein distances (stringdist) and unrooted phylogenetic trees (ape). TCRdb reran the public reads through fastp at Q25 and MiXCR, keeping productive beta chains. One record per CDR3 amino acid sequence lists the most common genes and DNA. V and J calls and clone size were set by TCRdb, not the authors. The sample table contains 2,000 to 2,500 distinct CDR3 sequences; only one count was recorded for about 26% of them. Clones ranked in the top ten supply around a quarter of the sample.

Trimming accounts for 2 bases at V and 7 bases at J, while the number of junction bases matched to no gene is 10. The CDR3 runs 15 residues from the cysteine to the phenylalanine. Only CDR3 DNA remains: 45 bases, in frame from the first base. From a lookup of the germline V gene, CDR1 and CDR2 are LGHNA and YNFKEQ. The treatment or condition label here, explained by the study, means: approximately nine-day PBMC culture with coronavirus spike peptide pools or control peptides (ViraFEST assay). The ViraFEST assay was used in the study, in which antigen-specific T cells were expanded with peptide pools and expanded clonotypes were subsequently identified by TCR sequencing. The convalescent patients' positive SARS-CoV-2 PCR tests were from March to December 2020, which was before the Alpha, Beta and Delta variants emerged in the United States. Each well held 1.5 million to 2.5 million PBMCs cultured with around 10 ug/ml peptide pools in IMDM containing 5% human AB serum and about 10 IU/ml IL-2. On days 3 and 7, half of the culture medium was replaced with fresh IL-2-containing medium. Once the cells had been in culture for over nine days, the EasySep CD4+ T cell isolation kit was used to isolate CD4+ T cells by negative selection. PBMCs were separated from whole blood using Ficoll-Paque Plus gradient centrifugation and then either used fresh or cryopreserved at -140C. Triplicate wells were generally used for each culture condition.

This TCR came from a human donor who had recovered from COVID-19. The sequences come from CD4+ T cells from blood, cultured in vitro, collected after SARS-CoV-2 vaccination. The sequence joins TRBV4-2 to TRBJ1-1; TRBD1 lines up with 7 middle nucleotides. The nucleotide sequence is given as TGTGCCAGCAGCCAACGGGTAGGGGGCGACGATGAAGCTTTCTTT. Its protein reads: CASSQRVGGDDEAFF.